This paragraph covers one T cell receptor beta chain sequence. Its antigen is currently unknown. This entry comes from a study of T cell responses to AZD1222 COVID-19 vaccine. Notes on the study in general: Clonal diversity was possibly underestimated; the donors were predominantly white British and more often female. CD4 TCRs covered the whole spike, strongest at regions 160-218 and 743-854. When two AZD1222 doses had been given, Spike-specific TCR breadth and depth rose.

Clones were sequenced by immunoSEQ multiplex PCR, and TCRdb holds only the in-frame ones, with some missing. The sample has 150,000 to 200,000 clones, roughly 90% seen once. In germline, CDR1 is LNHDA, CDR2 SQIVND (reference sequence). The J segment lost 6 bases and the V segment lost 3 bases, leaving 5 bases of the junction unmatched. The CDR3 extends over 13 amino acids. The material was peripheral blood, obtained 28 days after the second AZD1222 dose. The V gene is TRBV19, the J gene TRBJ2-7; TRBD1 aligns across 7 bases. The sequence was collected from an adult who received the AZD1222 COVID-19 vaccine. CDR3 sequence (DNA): TGTGCCAGTAGTATGAGGGGGCTTGGCGAGCAGTACTTC. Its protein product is CASSMRGLGEQYF.